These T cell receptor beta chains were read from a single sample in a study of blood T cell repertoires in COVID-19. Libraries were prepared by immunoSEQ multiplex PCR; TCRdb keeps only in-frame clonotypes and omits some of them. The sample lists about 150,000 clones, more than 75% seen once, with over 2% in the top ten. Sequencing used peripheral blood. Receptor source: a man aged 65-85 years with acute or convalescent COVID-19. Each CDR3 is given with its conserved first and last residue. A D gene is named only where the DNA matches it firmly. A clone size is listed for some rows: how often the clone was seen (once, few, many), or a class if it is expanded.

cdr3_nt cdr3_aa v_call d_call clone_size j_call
TGTGCCAGTAGTAAACAGGGGGCTCTCTACGAGCAGTACTTC CASSKQGALYEQYF TRBV19 TRBD1 few TRBJ2-7
TGTGCCAGCAGTGAAAACACCCCGGGCACCGGGGAGCTGTTTTTT CASSENTPGTGELFF TRBV2 . . TRBJ2-2
TGTGCCAGCAGCTCGCAGGGAACGGATACGCAGTATTTT CASSSQGTDTQYF TRBV5-6 . . TRBJ2-3
TGTGCCAGTAGTACAAACCCCGGGACTAGTTTCCACGAGCAGTACTTC CASSTNPGTSFHEQYF TRBV19 TRBD2 . TRBJ2-7
TGTGCCAACAAAGGAGTTGGCTACACCTTC CANKGVGYTF TRBV6-5 . . TRBJ1-2
TGTGCCAGCGGAAGGGGAAACGGTGAAAAACTGTTTTTT CASGRGNGEKLFF TRBV11-1 . . TRBJ1-4
TGTGCCAGCAGATTGGACAGAACTGGAAACACCATATATTTT CASRLDRTGNTIYF TRBV6-5 . . TRBJ1-3
TGTGCCAGCAGTTACGGGGGGTCGGTAGACACTGAAGCTTTCTTT CASSYGGSVDTEAFF TRBV6-5 . once TRBJ1-1
TGCGCCAGCAGCCAAGGTCAGGCTGTTGGGTACGAGCAGTACTTC CASSQGQAVGYEQYF TRBV4-1 . few TRBJ2-7
TGTGCCAGCAGCCGAGTTCCCTTGGAAGAGACCCAGTACTTC CASSRVPLEETQYF TRBV25-1 . . TRBJ2-5
TGTGCCAGTACCTCACCTCGGGACAGGGCCGGGGAGCTGTTTTTT CASTSPRDRAGELFF TRBV19 TRBD1 few TRBJ2-2
TGTGCCAGCAGTCAGGACAGTATTACCGGGGAGCTGTTTTTT CASSQDSITGELFF TRBV6-2/TRBV6-3 . . TRBJ2-2
TGTGCCAGTATTAACCTAGATGGAAACACCATATATTTT CASINLDGNTIYF TRBV19 . . TRBJ1-3
TGTGCCATCAGTTCGGGACAGGGACGCTCGGAGACCCAGTACTTC CAISSGQGRSETQYF TRBV10-3 TRBD1 . TRBJ2-5
TGTGCCAGCAGCCAAGAAGGGGGCACTAGAGGTCTATATGGTACGCAGTATTTT CASSQEGGTRGLYGTQYF TRBV4-2 TRBD1 . TRBJ2-3
TGTGCCAGCAGTGCGGCCACTAGCGGTTACACAGATACGCAGTATTTT CASSAATSGYTDTQYF TRBV2 TRBD2 . TRBJ2-3
TGCGCCAGCAGGGAAATACCCGGGACAGGCTATGGCTACACCTTC CASREIPGTGYGYTF TRBV5-1 TRBD1 . TRBJ1-2
TGCAGTGCTAGTCCGGGATGGGGAGAGACCCAGTACTTC CSASPGWGETQYF TRBV20-1 . . TRBJ2-5
TGTGCCAGCAGCCTCACCGGGACAGGGGTCGGGGAGCTGTTTTTT CASSLTGTGVGELFF TRBV3-1/TRBV3-2 TRBD1 . TRBJ2-2
TGCGCCAGCAGCCTAACAGGGGGGACGGGCGAAAAACTGTTTTTT CASSLTGGTGEKLFF TRBV4-1 TRBD1 few TRBJ1-4
TGTGCCAGCACTCCAGACGGGAACTATGGCTACACCTTC CASTPDGNYGYTF TRBV28 . . TRBJ1-2
TGTGCCAGTATCGGAGGACAGGGGAGGTCCGGGGAGCTGTTTTTT CASIGGQGRSGELFF TRBV19 TRBD1 . TRBJ2-2
TGTGCCAGCGCCGGGGGGAATCTAAACACTGAAGCTTTCTTT CASAGGNLNTEAFF TRBV18 . . TRBJ1-1
TGTGCCAGTAGTAACCCGAGACAGGGGTTACGCAGCAATCAGCCCCAGCATTTT CASSNPRQGLRSNQPQHF TRBV19 TRBD1 . TRBJ1-5
TGTGCCACCAGCAGAGATAAGCGGGAAAGGGAGCAGTTCTTC CATSRDKREREQFF TRBV15 TRBD2 . TRBJ2-1
TGTGCCAGCAGCTCCGCCGATAGACTTCCCAATCAGCCCCAGCATTTT CASSSADRLPNQPQHF TRBV5-6 . . TRBJ1-5
TGTGCCAGCAGTGGAGTCAGCTCCACTGAAGCTTTCTTT CASSGVSSTEAFF TRBV3-1/TRBV3-2 . . TRBJ1-1
TGTGCCACGACTAGCGGGAGCAACTCCTACGAGCAGTACTTC CATTSGSNSYEQYF TRBV6-5 TRBD2 . TRBJ2-7
TGTGCCAGCAGAGCAAGGGGGTCGGATACGCAGTATTTT CASRARGSDTQYF TRBV5-8 . . TRBJ2-3
TGTGCCAGCAGTTTCACCACAGGGTTTGGGAACACCGGGGAGCTGTTTTTT CASSFTTGFGNTGELFF TRBV28 . . TRBJ2-2
TGTGCCAGCAGCCCCCGGGACAGGGCTCTCGAGCAGTACTTC CASSPRDRALEQYF TRBV3-1/TRBV3-2 TRBD1 . TRBJ2-7
TGTGCCAGCAGCCCTGCACCGGGACAGACGAACACCGGGGAGCTGTTTTTT CASSPAPGQTNTGELFF TRBV11-3 TRBD1 . TRBJ2-2
TGTGCCAGCAGTGCGGACAGGGGTAACTATGGCTACACCTTC CASSADRGNYGYTF TRBV27 TRBD1 . TRBJ1-2
TGCAGTGCCCGGGACAGGTTCGAAGCTTTCTTT CSARDRFEAFF TRBV20-1 TRBD1 . TRBJ1-1
TGTGCCAGCAGCGGAGGACAGGGGGCTCAATCACCCCTCCACTTT CASSGGQGAQSPLHF TRBV9 TRBD1 . TRBJ1-6
TGCGCCAGCAGCACTAACAGGGGAGAGAACACTGAAGCTTTCTTT CASSTNRGENTEAFF TRBV5-1 TRBD1 . TRBJ1-1